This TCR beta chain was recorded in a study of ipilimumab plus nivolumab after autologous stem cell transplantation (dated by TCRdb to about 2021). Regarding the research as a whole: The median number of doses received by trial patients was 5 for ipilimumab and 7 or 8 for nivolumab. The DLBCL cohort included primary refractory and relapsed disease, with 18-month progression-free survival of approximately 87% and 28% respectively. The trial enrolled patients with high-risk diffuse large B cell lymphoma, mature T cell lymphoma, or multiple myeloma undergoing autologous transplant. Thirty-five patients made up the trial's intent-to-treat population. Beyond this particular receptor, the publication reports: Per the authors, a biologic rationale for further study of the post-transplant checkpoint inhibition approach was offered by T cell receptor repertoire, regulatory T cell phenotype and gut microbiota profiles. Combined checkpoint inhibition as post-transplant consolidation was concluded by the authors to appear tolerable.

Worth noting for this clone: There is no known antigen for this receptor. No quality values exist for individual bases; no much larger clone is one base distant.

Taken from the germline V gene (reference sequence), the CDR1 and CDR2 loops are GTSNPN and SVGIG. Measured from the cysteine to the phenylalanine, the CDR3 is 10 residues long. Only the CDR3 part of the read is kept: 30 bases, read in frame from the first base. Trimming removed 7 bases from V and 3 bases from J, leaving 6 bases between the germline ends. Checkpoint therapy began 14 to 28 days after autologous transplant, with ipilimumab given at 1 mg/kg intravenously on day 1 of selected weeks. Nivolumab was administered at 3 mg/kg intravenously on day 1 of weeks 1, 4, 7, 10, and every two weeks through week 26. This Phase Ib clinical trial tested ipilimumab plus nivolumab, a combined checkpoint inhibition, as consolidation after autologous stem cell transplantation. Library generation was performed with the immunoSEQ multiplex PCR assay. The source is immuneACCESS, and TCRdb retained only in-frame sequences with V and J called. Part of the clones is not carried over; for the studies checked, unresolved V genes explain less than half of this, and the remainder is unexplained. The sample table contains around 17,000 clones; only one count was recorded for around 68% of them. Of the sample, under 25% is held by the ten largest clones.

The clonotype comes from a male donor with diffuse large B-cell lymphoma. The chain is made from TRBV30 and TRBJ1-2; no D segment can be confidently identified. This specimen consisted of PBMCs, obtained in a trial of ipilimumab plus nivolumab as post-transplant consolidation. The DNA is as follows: TGTGCCTTCGGGGACTATGGCTACACCTTC. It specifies CAFGDYGYTF.